These 25 T cell receptor beta chains share one sample of origin, sequenced in a study of CD8+ T cells in alopecia areata (dated by TCRdb to the late 2010s). This specimen's treatment or condition label, interpreted: oral pan-JAK inhibitor, 5-10 mg twice daily. Library generation was performed with the immunoSEQ multiplex PCR assay. RNA was extracted from all samples and reverse transcribed into cDNA, which served as template for TCR sequencing. The table was pulled from immuneACCESS by TCRdb, which kept in-frame rearrangements only. Such tables lose some clones; where checked, under half of the loss comes from unresolved V genes, and the rest has no known cause. This sample holds roughly 280,000 clones; 60% were observed only once. About 0.9% of the sample rests with the top ten. The source was CD4+ T cells sorted from blood, collected around week 52, from a patient treated with tofacitinib. The receptors here all came from a human donor with alopecia areata.

The chain is built from TRBV10-3 and TRBJ2-3; 8 nucleotides match TRBD2. The CDR3 has 15 amino acids. V was clipped by 2 bases and J by 2 bases; unmatched bases: 3. Per germline, CDR1 ENHRY and CDR2 SYGVKD. The chain's CDR3 is CAISEDGGDTDTQYF. The CDR3 DNA sequence: TGTGCCATCAGTGAGGACGGGGGGGACACAGATACGCAGTATTTT.

The chain uses TRBV4-3 and TRBJ1-5; D not certain. V was trimmed by 1 base and J by 2 bases, leaving 6 bases between them. This CDR3 comprises 14 residues. Per the germline V gene, CDR1 is LGHNA and CDR2 is YSLEER. The CDR3 coding sequence is TGCGCCAGCAGCCAAGCAGCGGGCAATCAGCCCCAGCATTTT. Its translation: CASSQAAGNQPQHF.

The V gene is TRBV18, the J gene TRBJ1-1; 12 bases align to TRBD1. Germline V gene sequence: CDR1 KGHSH, CDR2 LQKENI. Trimming cost V 4 bases and J 5 bases; bases outside gene matches: 2. The CDR3 spans 14 residues. Written as DNA, the CDR3 is TGTGCCAGCTCACGGGACAGGGGGCAGACTGAAGCTTTCTTT. Translated: CASSRDRGQTEAFF.

This chain links TRBV5-1 with TRBJ2-2, with D uncertain. Germline-derived CDR1 and CDR2 are SGHRS and YFSETQ. CDR3 length: 15 residues. V gave up 4 bases and J gave up 1 base, with 11 bases separating them. CDR3 bases: TGCGCCAGCAGCGTAGTCTCAATGAACACCGGGGAGCTGTTTTTT. It yields the protein CASSVVSMNTGELFF.

This clone has more than one count but fewer than ten. This chain joins TRBV29-1 and TRBJ2-3, with no clear D. Trimming shortened V by 4 bases and J by 5 bases, and 13 bases separated the two germline ends. Germline V gives CDR1 SQVTM, CDR2 ANQGSEA. This CDR3 region has 13 residues. The CDR3 nucleotides are TGCAGCGTTGGAGAAGGCTCGGTAGATACGCAGTATTTT. The encoded protein is CSVGEGSVDTQYF.

This clone appeared a few times. The chain joins TRBV5-4 to TRBJ2-3; D remains ambiguous. Trimming pared 2 bases from V and 2 bases from J, leaving 6 bases between. Germline-derived CDR1 and CDR2 are SGHNT and YYREEE (reference sequence). This CDR3 is built from 13 residues. The CDR3 DNA follows: TGTGCCAGCAGCTTCCGTAACACAGATACGCAGTATTTT. This sequence encodes CASSFRNTDTQYF.

V gene TRBV7-2 combines with J gene TRBJ2-1; D not certain. The germline V gene has CDR1 SGHTA and CDR2 FQGNSA. The CDR3 covers 12 residues. V dropped 1 base and J dropped 6 bases, with 4 bases sitting between them. The CDR3 coding sequence is TGTGCCAGCAGCTTAGACTTCAATGAGCAGTTCTTC. It encodes CASSLDFNEQFF.

The chain is built from TRBV7-8 and TRBJ1-6; D gene uncertain. The CDR3 length is 12 residues. Germline CDR1 and CDR2: SGHVS and FQNEAQ. With 0 bases removed from V and 10 bases from J, the gap between germline ends came to 4 bases. CDR3 nucleotides: TGTGCCAGCAGCTTAGCGGGGTCACCCCTCCACTTT. Amino acid sequence: CASSLAGSPLHF.

V and J are TRBV27 and TRBJ1-6; TRBD1 might be the D (5 bases). This CDR3 region has 19 residues. Germline V gene lookup returns CDR1 MNHEY and CDR2 SMNVEV (reference sequence). Trimming removed 0 bases from V and 8 bases from J, with 23 bases in between. The CDR3 spells CASSLSFPYRGPPDSPLHF. The CDR3 DNA follows: TGTGCCAGCAGTTTATCCTTCCCCTACCGGGGACCCCCGGATTCACCCCTCCACTTT.

The chain links TRBV28 to TRBJ2-6, with 7 nucleotides matching TRBD2. Germline values: CDR1 MDHEN, CDR2 SYDVKM. Unmatched junction bases numbered 1, after V lost 3 bases and J lost 2 bases. The CDR3 length is 15 residues. CDR3 nucleotide sequence: TGTGCCAGCAGTTTTGGGAGGGCTGGGGCCAACGTCCTGACTTTC. Translated, it gives CASSFGRAGANVLTF.

The gene calls are TRBV7-2 and TRBJ2-7; 9 bases map to TRBD1. Germline lookup yields CDR1 SGHTA and CDR2 FQGNSA. This CDR3 has 15 residues. V was pared by 5 bases and J by 0 bases, with 5 bases of the junction left unmatched. The CDR3 sequence: CASSHRDRASYEQYF. CDR3 nucleotides: TGTGCCAGCAGCCACCGGGACAGGGCCTCCTACGAGCAGTACTTC.

The table lists this clone with a count of one. The rearrangement joins TRBV30 to TRBJ2-1; the match to TRBD2 covers 7 bases. The V and J ends lost 2 bases and 0 bases, in that order; junction bases with no gene match: 4. The CDR3 consists of 15 residues. From germline, CDR1 is GTSNPN and CDR2 SVGIG (reference sequence). The CDR3 protein is CAWSRWGGSYNEQFF. The CDR3 DNA reads as TGTGCCTGGAGTAGGTGGGGGGGCTCCTACAATGAGCAGTTCTTC. Filled out from reference TRBV30 and TRBJ2-1, the complete variable domain reads SQTIHQWPATLVQPVGSPLSLECTVEGTSNPNLYWYRQAAGRGLQLLFYSVGIGQISSEVPQNLSASRPQDRQFILSSKKLLLSDSGFYLCAWSRWGGSYNEQFFGPGTRLTVL.

CDR3 protein: CASSPDPSLTDTQYF. The CDR3, as DNA: TGTGCCAGCAGCCCGGACCCAAGTCTCACAGATACGCAGTATTTT. The chain employs TRBV11-1 and TRBJ2-3; D gene uncertain. This CDR3 is built from 15 residues. With 5 bases removed from V and 2 bases from J, the gap between germline ends came to 14 bases. Germline V gene sequence: CDR1 SGHAT, CDR2 FQDESV (reference sequence).

This chain uses TRBV20-1 with TRBJ2-3, with no clear D. The CDR3 contains 11 residues. Deletions cut 6 bases from V and 5 bases from J, with 9 bases between. Germline V gives CDR1 DFQATT, CDR2 SNEGSKA (reference sequence). The CDR3 DNA sequence: TGCAGTGCGTTCCCGGTAGATACGCAGTATTTT. Translated, it gives CSAFPVDTQYF.

This chain joins TRBV7-9 and TRBJ1-6; D not certain. This CDR3 is 14 amino acids long. In germline, CDR1 is SEHNR, CDR2 FQNEAQ (reference sequence). Trimming took 5 bases from V and 7 from J, leaving 12 bases between them. CDR3 loop: CASSRPAGNSPLHF. CDR3 coding DNA: TGTGCCAGCAGCCGGCCGGCGGGGAATTCACCCCTCCACTTT.

The chain joins TRBV5-4 to TRBJ2-7; 7 bases match TRBD1. V dropped 4 bases and J dropped 2; count of bases not matched to a gene: 15. The germline CDR1 and CDR2 sequences are SGHNT and YYREEE (reference sequence). The CDR3 runs to 17 residues. In DNA form, the CDR3 reads TGTGCCAGCAGCCCAACTCAGAAGGGGGCTGTTCCCTACGAGCAGTACTTC. Translation gives CASSPTQKGAVPYEQYF.

The chain uses TRBV29-1 and TRBJ1-3, with TRBD1 as a possible D gene (5 bases). This CDR3 comprises 14 residues. Per germline, CDR1 SQVTM and CDR2 ANQGSEA. Trimming took 4 bases from V and 0 from J, leaving 10 bases between them. CDR3 DNA: TGCAGCGTTGTTTGGGGCAGCTCTGGAAACACCATATATTTT. The encoded protein is CSVVWGSSGNTIYF.

The rearrangement joins TRBV27 to TRBJ2-6, with D possibly being TRBD1 or TRBD2 (5 bases each). This CDR3 has 14 amino acids. The germline V gene has CDR1 MNHEY and CDR2 SMNVEV (reference sequence). V was pared by 4 bases and J by 2 bases, with 6 bases between. The CDR3 protein is CASSWGTGANVLTF. CDR3 coding DNA: TGTGCCAGCAGTTGGGGGACTGGGGCCAACGTCCTGACTTTC.

This chain uses TRBV6-5 with TRBJ2-5; 9 bases are shared with TRBD2. J was trimmed by 2 bases and V by 6 bases; bases with no gene match: 7. The CDR3 sequence is 15 residues long. Per germline, CDR1 MNHEY and CDR2 SVGAGI. The CDR3: CASSPQLAGQETQYF. The CDR3 nucleotides read TGTGCCAGCAGCCCCCAGCTAGCGGGGCAAGAGACCCAGTACTTC.

The rearrangement joins TRBV30 to TRBJ1-1; the D gene is possibly TRBD1 (6 bases). In germline, CDR1 is GTSNPN, CDR2 SVGIG (reference sequence). The V end lost 4 bases, the J end lost 1 base, and 13 bases lay between the germline ends. This CDR3 spans 14 amino acids. The CDR3 bases are TGTGCCTGGATCCAGGGACACCCGAACACTGAAGCTTTCTTT. Amino acid sequence: CAWIQGHPNTEAFF.

This chain joins TRBV14 and TRBJ2-1; D gene unclear. In germline, CDR1 is SGHDN, CDR2 FVKESK. Trimming removed 4 bases from V and 8 bases from J, with 15 bases in between. This CDR3 contains 14 residues. CDR3 nucleotide sequence: TGTGCCAGCAGCCCACCGGGTTTGAGCTATGAGCAGTTCTTC. Encoded protein: CASSPPGLSYEQFF.

This chain joins TRBV5-1 and TRBJ2-5; D possibly uses TRBD1 or TRBD2 (5 bases each). The CDR3 loop spans 14 amino acids. CDR1 is SGHRS and CDR2 is YFSETQ in the germline V gene. Between the trimmed V and J ends, which lost 6 bases and 5 bases, there was a span of 17 bases. The DNA of the CDR3 is TGCGCCAGCACCCCGGCAGGGACGGAGGAGACCCAGTACTTC. Translating it yields CASTPAGTEETQYF.

This clone was detected once. The chain has TRBV11-2 and TRBJ2-7; tentative D call: TRBD2 (5 bases). V gave up 5 bases and J gave up 5 bases, with 16 bases separating them. This CDR3 has 14 residues. CDR1 is SGHAT, CDR2 FQNNGV, per germline. The CDR3: CASSLREGLHEQYF. The CDR3 bases are TGTGCCAGCAGCCTCCGAGAGGGCCTCCACGAGCAGTACTTC.

This clone was detected only once. The V call is TRBV30, the J call TRBJ2-1; 10 nucleotides line up with TRBD2. The ends lost 2 bases at V and 13 bases at J; junction bases unmatched: 5. CDR1 and CDR2 (germline): GTSNPN, SVGIG (reference sequence). There are 12 residues in the CDR3. The CDR3 reads CAWSPSGGGQFF. DNA of the CDR3: TGTGCCTGGAGTCCCAGCGGGGGGGGTCAGTTCTTC.

In the case of this clone: This same CDR3 is encoded by further DNA sequences in the sample. The chain uses TRBV7-9 and TRBJ2-5; D ambiguous. Trimming took 3 bases from V and 5 from J, leaving 4 bases between them. Per the germline V gene, CDR1 is SEHNR and CDR2 is FQNEAQ (reference sequence). The CDR3 extends over 11 amino acids. This chain's CDR3 is CASSFKETQYF. Written as DNA, the CDR3 is TGTGCCAGCAGCTTTAAGGAGACCCAGTACTTC.